One T cell receptor (beta chain) is described in this entry. Repertoires were generated with immunoSEQ multiplex PCR, while TCRdb's copy carries only in-frame clones and drops some. The sample yields 90,000 or so clones, about 88% seen once. The data stem from a study of control samples from healthy donors and cancer patients. This CDR3 is built from 14 residues. Germline V gene sequence: CDR1 SNHLY, CDR2 FYNNEI. V was pared by 4 bases and J by 5 bases, with 6 bases of the junction left unmatched. The chain links TRBV2 to TRBJ1-2; 8 bases are a match to TRBD1. This clonotype was obtained from a woman aged 45-59 years with colorectal cancer. Sequencing input: PBMCs. This CDR3 reads CASSARQGAYGYTF. CDR3 in DNA: TGTGCCAGCAGTGCCCGGCAGGGGGCGTATGGCTACACCTTC.